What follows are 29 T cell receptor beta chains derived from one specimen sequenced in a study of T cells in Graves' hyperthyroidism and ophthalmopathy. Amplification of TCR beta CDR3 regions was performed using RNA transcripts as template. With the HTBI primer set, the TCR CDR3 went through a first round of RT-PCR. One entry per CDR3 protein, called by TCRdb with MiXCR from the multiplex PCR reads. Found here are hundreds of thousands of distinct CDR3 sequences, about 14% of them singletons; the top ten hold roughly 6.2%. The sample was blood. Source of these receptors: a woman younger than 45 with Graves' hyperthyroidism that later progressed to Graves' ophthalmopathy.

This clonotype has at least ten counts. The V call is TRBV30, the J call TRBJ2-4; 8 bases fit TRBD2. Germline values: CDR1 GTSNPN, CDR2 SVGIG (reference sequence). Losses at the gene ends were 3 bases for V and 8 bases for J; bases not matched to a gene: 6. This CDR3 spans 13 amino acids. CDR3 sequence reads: CAWSGPGGDIQYF. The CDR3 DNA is TGTGCCTGGAGCGGACCGGGGGGGGACATTCAGTACTTC.

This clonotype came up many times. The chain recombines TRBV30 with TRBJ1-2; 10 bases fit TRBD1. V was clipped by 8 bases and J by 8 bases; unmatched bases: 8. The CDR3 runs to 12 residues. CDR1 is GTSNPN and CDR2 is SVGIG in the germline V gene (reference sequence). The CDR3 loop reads CAGDRGSSGYTF. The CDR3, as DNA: TGTGCCGGGGACAGGGGCTCGTCCGGCTACACCTTC.

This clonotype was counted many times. CDR3 sequence reads: CASSLVGNREETQYF. DNA for the CDR3: TGTGCCAGCAGCTTAGTGGGGAACAGGGAAGAGACCCAGTACTTC. The V call is TRBV7-2, the J call TRBJ2-5; tentatively, D is TRBD1 (6 bases). The CDR3 has 15 residues. The V end was cut by 1 base, the J end by 3 bases, with 12 bases between. In germline, CDR1 is SGHTA, CDR2 FQGNSA.

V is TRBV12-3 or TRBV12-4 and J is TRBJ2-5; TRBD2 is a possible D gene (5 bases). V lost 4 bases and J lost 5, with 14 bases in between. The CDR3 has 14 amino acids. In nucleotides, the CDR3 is TGTGCCAGCAGTTGGCCGGGTAGAGGGGAGACCCAGTACTTC. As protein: CASSWPGRGETQYF.

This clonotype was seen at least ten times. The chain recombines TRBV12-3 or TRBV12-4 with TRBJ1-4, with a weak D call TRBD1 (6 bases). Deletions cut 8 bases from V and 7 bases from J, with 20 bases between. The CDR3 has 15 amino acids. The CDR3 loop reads CASAIWGAEAEKLFF. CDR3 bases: TGTGCCAGCGCCATTTGGGGGGCCGAGGCTGAAAAACTGTTTTTT.

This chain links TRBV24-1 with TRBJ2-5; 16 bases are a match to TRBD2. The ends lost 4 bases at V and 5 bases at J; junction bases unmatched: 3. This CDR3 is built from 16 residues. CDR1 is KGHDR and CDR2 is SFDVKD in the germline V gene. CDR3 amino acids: CATSDGGLAGGETQYF. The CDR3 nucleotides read TGTGCCACCAGTGACGGGGGACTAGCGGGAGGGGAGACCCAGTACTTC.

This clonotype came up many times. Here the CDR3 reads CSVVGQGGHVETQYF. The DNA of the CDR3 is TGCAGCGTTGTGGGACAGGGGGGACATGTGGAGACCCAGTACTTC. The chain links TRBV29-1 to TRBJ2-5, with 11 positions matching TRBD1. The germline V gene encodes CDR1 SQVTM and CDR2 ANQGSEA. The CDR3 is 15 residues long. V trimming: 4 bases; J trimming: 5 bases; junction bases outside the gene matches: 9.

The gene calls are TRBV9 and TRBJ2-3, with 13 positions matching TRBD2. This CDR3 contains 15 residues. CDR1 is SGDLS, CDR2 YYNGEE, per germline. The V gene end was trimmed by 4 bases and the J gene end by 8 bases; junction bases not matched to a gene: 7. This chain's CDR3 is CASSLGLAGMGTQYF. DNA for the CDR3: TGTGCCAGCAGCTTGGGACTAGCGGGAATGGGTACGCAGTATTTT.

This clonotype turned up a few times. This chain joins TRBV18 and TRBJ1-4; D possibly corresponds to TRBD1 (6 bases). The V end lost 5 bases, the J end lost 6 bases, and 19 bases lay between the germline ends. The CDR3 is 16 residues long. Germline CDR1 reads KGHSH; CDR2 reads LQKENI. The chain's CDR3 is CASSWTFDRNDEKLFF. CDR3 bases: TGTGCCAGCTCATGGACCTTTGACAGGAATGATGAAAAACTGTTTTTT.

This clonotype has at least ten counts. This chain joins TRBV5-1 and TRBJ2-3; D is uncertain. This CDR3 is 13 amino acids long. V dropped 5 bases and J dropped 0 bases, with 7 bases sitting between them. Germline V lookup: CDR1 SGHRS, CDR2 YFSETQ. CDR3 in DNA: TGCGCCAGCAGGGCGGAAAGCACAGATACGCAGTATTTT. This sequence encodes CASRAESTDTQYF.

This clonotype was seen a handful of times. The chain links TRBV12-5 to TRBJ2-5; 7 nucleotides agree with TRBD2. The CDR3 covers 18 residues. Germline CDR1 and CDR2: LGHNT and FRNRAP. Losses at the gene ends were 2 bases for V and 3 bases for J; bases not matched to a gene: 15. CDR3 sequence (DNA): TGTGCTAGTGGTTTGTGGGGGTACTCTAGCGGAGTAGAAGAGACCCAGTACTTC. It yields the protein CASGLWGYSSGVEETQYF.

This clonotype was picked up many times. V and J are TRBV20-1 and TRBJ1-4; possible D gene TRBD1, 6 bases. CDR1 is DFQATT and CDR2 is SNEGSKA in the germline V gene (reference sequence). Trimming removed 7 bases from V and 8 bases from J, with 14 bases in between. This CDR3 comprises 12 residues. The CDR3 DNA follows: TGCAGTGTCCGGGACAACGGCGAAAAACTGTTTTTT. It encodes CSVRDNGEKLFF.

The CDR3 is CSARMGAGNQPQHF. In DNA, the CDR3 is TGCAGTGCTAGAATGGGGGCGGGTAATCAGCCCCAGCATTTT. The chain has TRBV20-1 and TRBJ1-5; weak D call: TRBD1 (6 bases). CDR1 and CDR2 (germline): DFQATT, SNEGSKA (reference sequence). Trimming removed 2 bases at V and 4 bases at J, with 12 bases between. The CDR3 totals 14 residues.

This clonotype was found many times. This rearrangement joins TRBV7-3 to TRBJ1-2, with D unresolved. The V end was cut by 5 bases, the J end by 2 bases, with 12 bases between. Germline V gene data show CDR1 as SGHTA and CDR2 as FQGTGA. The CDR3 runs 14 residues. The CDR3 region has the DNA TGTGCCAGCAGCGAGGACGGGGAGAACTATGGCTACACCTTC. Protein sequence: CASSEDGENYGYTF. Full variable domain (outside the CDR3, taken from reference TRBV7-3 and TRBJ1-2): GAGVSQTPSNKVTEKGKYVELRCDPISGHTALYWYRQSLGQGPEFLIYFQGTGAADDSGLPNDRFFAVRPEGSVSTLKIQRTERGDSAVYLCASSEDGENYGYTFGSGTRLTVV.

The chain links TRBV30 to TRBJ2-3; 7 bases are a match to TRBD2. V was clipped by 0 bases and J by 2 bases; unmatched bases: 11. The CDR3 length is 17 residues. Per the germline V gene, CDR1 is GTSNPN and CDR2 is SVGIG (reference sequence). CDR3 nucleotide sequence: TGTGCCTGGAGTGTACAGCGGCTAGCGGTACCCACAGATACGCAGTATTTT. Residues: CAWSVQRLAVPTDTQYF.

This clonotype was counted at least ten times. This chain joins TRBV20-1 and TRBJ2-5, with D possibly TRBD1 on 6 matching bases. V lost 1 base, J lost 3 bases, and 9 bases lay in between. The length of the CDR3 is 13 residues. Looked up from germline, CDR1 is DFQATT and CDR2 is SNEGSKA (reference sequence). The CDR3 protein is CSARVSGEETQYF. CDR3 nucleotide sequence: TGCAGTGCTAGAGTTTCAGGGGAAGAGACCCAGTACTTC.

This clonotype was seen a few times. This CDR3 is CASSPSGRGDEQFF. Written as DNA, the CDR3 is TGTGCCAGCAGCCCATCCGGACGCGGGGATGAGCAGTTCTTC. The chain recombines TRBV7-3 with TRBJ2-1; D possibly corresponds to TRBD2 (6 bases). The germline V gene has CDR1 SGHTA and CDR2 FQGTGA. CDR3 size: 14 residues. V shed 5 bases and J shed 8 bases, with 16 bases lying between them.

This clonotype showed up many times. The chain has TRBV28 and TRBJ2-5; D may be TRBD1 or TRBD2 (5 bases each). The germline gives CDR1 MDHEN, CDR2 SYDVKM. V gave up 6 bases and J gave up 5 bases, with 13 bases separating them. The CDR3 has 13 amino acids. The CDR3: CASSLGTWETQYF. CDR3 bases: TGTGCCAGCAGCTTAGGGACCTGGGAGACCCAGTACTTC.

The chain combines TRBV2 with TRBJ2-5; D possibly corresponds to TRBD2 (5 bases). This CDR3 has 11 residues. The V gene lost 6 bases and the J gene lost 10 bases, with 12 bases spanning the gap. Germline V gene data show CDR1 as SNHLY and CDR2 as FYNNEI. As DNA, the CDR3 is TGTGCCAGCAGCGGACTTTGGGACCAGTACTTC. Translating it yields CASSGLWDQYF.

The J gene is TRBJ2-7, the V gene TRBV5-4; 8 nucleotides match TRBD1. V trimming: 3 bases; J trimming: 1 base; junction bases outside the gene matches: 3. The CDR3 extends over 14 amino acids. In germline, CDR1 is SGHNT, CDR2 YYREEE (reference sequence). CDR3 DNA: TGTGCCAGCAGCTCCCAGGGGGCTTCCTACGAGCAGTACTTC. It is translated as CASSSQGASYEQYF. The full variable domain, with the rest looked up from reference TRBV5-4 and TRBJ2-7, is ETGVTQSPTHLIKTRGQQVTLRCSSQSGHNTVSWYQQALGQGPQFIFQYYREEENGRGNFPPRFSGLQFPNYSSELNVNALELDDSALYLCASSSQGASYEQYFGPGTRLTVT.

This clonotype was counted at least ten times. The CDR3 protein is CASSNRVTYEQYF. The CDR3 DNA is TGTGCCAGCAGCAACAGGGTGACCTACGAGCAGTACTTC. This chain uses TRBV7-2 with TRBJ2-7; D is perhaps TRBD1 (6 bases). The CDR3 length is 13 residues. CDR1 SGHTA and CDR2 FQGNSA come from the germline V gene. V was trimmed by 5 bases and J by 2 bases, leaving 10 bases between them.

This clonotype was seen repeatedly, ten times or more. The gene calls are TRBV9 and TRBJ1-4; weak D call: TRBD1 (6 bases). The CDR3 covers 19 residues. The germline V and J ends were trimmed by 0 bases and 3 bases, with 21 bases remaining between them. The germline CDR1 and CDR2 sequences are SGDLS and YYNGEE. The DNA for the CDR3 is TGTGCCAGCAGCGTAGACAGGACAGAAATACTGTTGGCTAATGAAAAACTGTTTTTT. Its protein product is CASSVDRTEILLANEKLFF.

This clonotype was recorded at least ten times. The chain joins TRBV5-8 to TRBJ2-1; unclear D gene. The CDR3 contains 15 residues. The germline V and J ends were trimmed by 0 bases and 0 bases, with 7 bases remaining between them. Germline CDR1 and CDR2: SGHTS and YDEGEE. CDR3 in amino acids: CASSLEVDSYNEQFF. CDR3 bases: TGTGCCAGCAGCTTGGAGGTAGACTCCTACAATGAGCAGTTCTTC.

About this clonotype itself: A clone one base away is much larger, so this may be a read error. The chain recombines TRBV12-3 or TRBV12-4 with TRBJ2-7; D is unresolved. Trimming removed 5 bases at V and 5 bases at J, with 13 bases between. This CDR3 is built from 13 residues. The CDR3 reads CASSLQQRNEQYF. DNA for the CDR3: TGTGCCAGCAGTCTACAACAGAGAAACGAGCAGTACTTC.

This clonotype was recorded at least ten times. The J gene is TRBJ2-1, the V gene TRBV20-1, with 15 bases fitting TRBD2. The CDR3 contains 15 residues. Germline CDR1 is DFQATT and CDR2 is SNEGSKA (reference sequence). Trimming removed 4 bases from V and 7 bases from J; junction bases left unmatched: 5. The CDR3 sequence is CSATRGLAGGNEQFF. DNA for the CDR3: TGCAGTGCTACGCGGGGACTAGCGGGAGGTAATGAGCAGTTCTTC.

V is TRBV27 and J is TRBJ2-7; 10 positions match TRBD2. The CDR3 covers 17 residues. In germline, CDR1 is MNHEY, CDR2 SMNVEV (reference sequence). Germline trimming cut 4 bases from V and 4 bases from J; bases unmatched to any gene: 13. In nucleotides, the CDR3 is TGTGCCAGCAGTTCCCTACTAGCGGGGAGCCCGGGATACGAGCAGTACTTC. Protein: CASSSLLAGSPGYEQYF.

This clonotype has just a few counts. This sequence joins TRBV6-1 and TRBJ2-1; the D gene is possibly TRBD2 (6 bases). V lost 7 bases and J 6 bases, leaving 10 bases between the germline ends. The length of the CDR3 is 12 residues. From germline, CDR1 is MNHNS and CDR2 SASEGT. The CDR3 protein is CASTYGGNEQFF. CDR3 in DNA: TGTGCCAGCACCTACGGGGGCAATGAGCAGTTCTTC.

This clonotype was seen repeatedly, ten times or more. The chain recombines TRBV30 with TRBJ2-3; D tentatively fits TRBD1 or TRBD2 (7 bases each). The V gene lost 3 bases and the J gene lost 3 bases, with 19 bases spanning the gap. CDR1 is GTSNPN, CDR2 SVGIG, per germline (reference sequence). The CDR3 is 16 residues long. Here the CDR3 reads CAWSSPGGAITDTQYF. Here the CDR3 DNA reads TGTGCCTGGAGCTCCCCAGGGGGGGCTATAACAGATACGCAGTATTTT.

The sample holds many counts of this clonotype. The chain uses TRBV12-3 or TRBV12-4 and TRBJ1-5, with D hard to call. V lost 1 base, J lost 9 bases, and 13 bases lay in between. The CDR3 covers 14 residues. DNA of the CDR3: TGTGCCAGCAGTTTAGGAGGATCCTGGCCGCCCCAGCATTTT. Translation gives CASSLGGSWPPQHF.